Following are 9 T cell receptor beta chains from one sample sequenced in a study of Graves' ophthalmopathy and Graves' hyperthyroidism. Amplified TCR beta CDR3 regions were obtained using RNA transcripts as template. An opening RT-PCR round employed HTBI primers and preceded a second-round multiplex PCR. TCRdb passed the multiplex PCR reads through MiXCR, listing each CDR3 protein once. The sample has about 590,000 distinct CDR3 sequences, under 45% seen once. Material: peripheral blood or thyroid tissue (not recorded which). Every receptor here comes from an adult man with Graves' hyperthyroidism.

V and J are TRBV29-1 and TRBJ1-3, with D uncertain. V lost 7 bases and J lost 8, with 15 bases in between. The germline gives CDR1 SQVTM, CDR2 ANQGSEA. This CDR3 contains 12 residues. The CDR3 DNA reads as TGCAGCGCTGAGGACTATGGCTACACCATATATTTT. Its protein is CSAEDYGYTIYF.

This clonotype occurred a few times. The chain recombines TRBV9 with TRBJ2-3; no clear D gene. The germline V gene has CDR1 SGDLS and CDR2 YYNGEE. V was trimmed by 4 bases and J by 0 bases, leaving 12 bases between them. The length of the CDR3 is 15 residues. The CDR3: CASSFVASSTDTQYF. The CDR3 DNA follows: TGTGCCAGCAGCTTCGTTGCGTCTAGCACAGATACGCAGTATTTT.

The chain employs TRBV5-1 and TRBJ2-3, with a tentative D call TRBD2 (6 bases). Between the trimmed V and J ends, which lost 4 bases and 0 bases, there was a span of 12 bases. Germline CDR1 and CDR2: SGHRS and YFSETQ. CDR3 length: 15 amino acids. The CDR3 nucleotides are TGCGCCAGCAGCGGTAGCGGCACTAGCACAGATACGCAGTATTTT. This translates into CASSGSGTSTDTQYF.

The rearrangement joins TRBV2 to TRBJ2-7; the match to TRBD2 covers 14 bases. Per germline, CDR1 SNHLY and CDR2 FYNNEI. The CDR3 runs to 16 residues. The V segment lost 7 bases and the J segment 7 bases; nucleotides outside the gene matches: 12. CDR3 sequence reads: CASTGLAGESYNEQYF. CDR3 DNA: TGTGCCAGCACGGGACTAGCGGGGGAGTCCTACAATGAGCAGTACTTC.

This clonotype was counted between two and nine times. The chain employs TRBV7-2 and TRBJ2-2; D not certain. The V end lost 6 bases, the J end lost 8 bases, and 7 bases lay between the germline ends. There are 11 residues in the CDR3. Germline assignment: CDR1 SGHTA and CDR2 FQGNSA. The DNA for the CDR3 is TGTGCCAGCAGTCGCCAGGGGGAGCTGTTTTTT. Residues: CASSRQGELFF. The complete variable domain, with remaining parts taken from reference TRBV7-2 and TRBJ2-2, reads GAGVSQSPSNKVTEKGKDVELRCDPISGHTALYWYRQSLGQGLEFLIYFQGNSAPDKSGLPSDRFSAERTGGSVSTLTIQRTQQEDSAVYLCASSRQGELFFGEGSRLTVL.

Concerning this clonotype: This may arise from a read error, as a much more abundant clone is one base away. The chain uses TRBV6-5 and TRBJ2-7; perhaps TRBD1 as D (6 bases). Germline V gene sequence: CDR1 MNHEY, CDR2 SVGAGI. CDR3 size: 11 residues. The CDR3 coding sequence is TGTGCCAGCAGACAGGGTAACGAGCAGCACTTC. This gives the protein CASRQGNEQHF.

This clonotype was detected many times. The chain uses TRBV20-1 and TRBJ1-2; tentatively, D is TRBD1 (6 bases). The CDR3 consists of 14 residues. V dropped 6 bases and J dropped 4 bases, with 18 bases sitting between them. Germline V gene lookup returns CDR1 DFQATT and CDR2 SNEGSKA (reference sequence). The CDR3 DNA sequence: TGCAGTGCCCCTCCCGGGGGGCGCGGCTATGGCTACACCTTC. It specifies CSAPPGGRGYGYTF.

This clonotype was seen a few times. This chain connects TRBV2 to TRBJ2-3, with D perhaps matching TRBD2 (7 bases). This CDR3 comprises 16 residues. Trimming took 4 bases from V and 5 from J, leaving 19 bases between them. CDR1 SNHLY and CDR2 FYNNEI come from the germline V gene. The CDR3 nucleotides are TGTGCCAGCAGTGTGTTTGGGGGGGGGCCAGGAGATACGCAGTATTTT. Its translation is CASSVFGGGPGDTQYF.

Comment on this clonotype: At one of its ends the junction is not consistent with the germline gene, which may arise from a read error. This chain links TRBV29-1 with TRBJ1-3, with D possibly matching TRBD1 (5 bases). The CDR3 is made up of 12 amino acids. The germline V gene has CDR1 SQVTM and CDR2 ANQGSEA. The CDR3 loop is CSVGGFGNTTYF. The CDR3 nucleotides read TGCAGCGTTGGGGGGTTTGGAAACACCACATATTTT. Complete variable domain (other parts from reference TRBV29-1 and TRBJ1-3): SAVISQKPSRDICQRGTSLTIQCQVDSQVTMMFWYRQQPGQSLTLIATANQGSEATYESGFVIDKFPISRPNLTFSTLTVSNMSPEDSSIYLCSVGGFGNTTYFGEGSWLTVV.